Following are 26 T cell receptor beta chains from one sample sequenced in a study of beta chain features in type 1 diabetes. Notes on the study in general: In all four CD4+ subsets, TCRB CDR3 length was significantly, moderately reduced in type 1 diabetes.

No cognate antigen is known for these TCRs. The sequenced template was cDNA made from the entire isolated RNA. Sequenced by immunoSEQ multiplex PCR; TCRdb stores in-frame clones only, minus some. Altogether 300,000 to 350,000 clones are present, about 13% being singletons, with the ten largest covering roughly 0.015%. The specimen sequenced was naive CD4+ T cells from blood. Every receptor here comes from a woman under 30 with type 1 diabetes.

This clone was counted between two and nine times. The chain joins TRBV29-1 to TRBJ2-1, with D unclear. The CDR3 extends over 12 amino acids. Germline V gene sequence: CDR1 SQVTM, CDR2 ANQGSEA. The germline V and J ends were trimmed by 6 bases and 6 bases, with 12 bases remaining between them. CDR3 sequence: CSVPGFTNEQFF. DNA for the CDR3: TGCAGCGTGCCCGGGTTTACCAATGAGCAGTTCTTC.

The gene calls are TRBV7-2 and TRBJ2-7; D is ambiguous. Trimming left V 2 bases short and J 2 bases short, with 13 bases between. The CDR3 spans 15 residues. The germline CDR1 and CDR2 sequences are SGHTA and FQGNSA. This CDR3 reads CASSLRGGGTYEQYV. In nucleotides, the CDR3 is TGTGCCAGCAGCTTAAGAGGTGGCGGAACCTACGAGCAGTACGTC.

This clone appeared a few times. The chain couples TRBV30 to TRBJ1-1; perhaps TRBD1 as D (6 bases). In germline, CDR1 is GTSNPN, CDR2 SVGIG (reference sequence). The V and J ends lost 4 bases and 2 bases respectively, with 14 bases between them. The CDR3 is 14 residues long. The CDR3 DNA follows: TGTGCCTGGAATGGCGGACAGACCAACACTGAAGCTTTCTTT. This gives the protein CAWNGGQTNTEAFF. Drawing the rest from reference TRBV30 and TRBJ1-1, the complete variable domain is SQTIHQWPATLVQPVGSPLSLECTVEGTSNPNLYWYRQAAGRGLQLLFYSVGIGQISSEVPQNLSASRPQDRQFILSSKKLLLSDSGFYLCAWNGGQTNTEAFFGQGTRLTVV.

This clone was counted only a few times. The chain is built from TRBV30 and TRBJ2-7; D is unclear. CDR1 is GTSNPN and CDR2 is SVGIG in the germline V gene (reference sequence). The CDR3 totals 11 residues. The germline V and J ends were trimmed by 2 bases and 3 bases, with 5 bases remaining between them. The CDR3 DNA reads as TGTGCCTGGAGTACTAACTACGAGCAGTACTTC. As protein: CAWSTNYEQYF.

This clone turned up a few times. V and J are TRBV7-2 and TRBJ2-1; 10 nucleotides line up with TRBD2. The J segment lost 0 bases and the V segment lost 6 bases, leaving 2 bases of the junction unmatched. Germline CDR1 reads SGHTA; CDR2 reads FQGNSA. There are 15 residues in the CDR3. CDR3 bases: TGTGCCAGCAGTCCTAGCGGGAGCTCCTACAATGAGCAGTTCTTC. Its translation is CASSPSGSSYNEQFF.

This clone was observed a few times. The J gene is TRBJ2-4, the V gene TRBV30; the match to TRBD1 covers 7 bases. Germline V CDR1 and CDR2: GTSNPN, SVGIG (reference sequence). CDR3 size: 13 residues. Trimming removed 4 bases from V and 7 bases from J; junction bases left unmatched: 7. The CDR3, as DNA: TGTGCCTGGACGGGGACAGCCTCGAACATTCAGTACTTC. This encodes CAWTGTASNIQYF. The whole variable domain, filled in from reference TRBV30 and TRBJ2-4, reads SQTIHQWPATLVQPVGSPLSLECTVEGTSNPNLYWYRQAAGRGLQLLFYSVGIGQISSEVPQNLSASRPQDRQFILSSKKLLLSDSGFYLCAWTGTASNIQYFGAGTRLSVL.

This clone occurred a few times. The rearrangement uses TRBV12-5 and TRBJ2-3; 7 nucleotides line up with TRBD1. Germline lookup yields CDR1 LGHNT and CDR2 FRNRAP. The CDR3 spans 16 residues. Trimming at V came to 0 bases and at J to 5 bases, leaving 8 bases not matched to a gene. The CDR3 region is CASGLVQGTFGDTQYF. CDR3 sequence (DNA): TGTGCTAGTGGTTTGGTACAGGGGACATTCGGAGATACGCAGTATTTT.

The CDR3 here is CAWGITGSHAFF. In DNA, the CDR3 is TGTGCCTGGGGAATTACAGGGTCCCACGCTTTCTTT. V and J are TRBV30 and TRBJ1-1; tentatively, D is TRBD1 (6 bases). The CDR3 spans 12 residues. The V end was cut by 5 bases, the J end by 11 bases, with 18 bases between. CDR1 GTSNPN and CDR2 SVGIG come from the germline V gene (reference sequence).

This chain links TRBV7-9 with TRBJ2-7; 7 positions agree with TRBD1. J lost 3 bases, V lost 1 base, and 3 bases had no gene match. CDR1 and CDR2 from the germline V gene are SEHNR and FQNEAQ (reference sequence). The CDR3 extends over 14 amino acids. CDR3 bases: TGTGCCAGCAGCTTAGGTGCAGGGGGCTACGAGCAGTACTTC. Encoded protein: CASSLGAGGYEQYF.

The J gene is TRBJ2-1, the V gene TRBV9, with 11 bases that match TRBD2. The germline gives CDR1 SGDLS, CDR2 YYNGEE. The CDR3 loop spans 15 amino acids. The trim removed 3 bases at V and 7 bases at J, leaving 6 bases unmatched. The CDR3 here is CASSGLAGTRNEQFF. CDR3 sequence (DNA): TGTGCCAGCAGCGGACTAGCGGGAACACGAAATGAGCAGTTCTTC.

This clone was detected a few times. V and J are TRBV2 and TRBJ1-5; D unresolved. Deletions cut 6 bases from V and 0 bases from J, with 9 bases between. This CDR3 contains 14 residues. Germline CDR1 and CDR2: SNHLY and FYNNEI. CDR3 nucleotide sequence: TGTGCCAGCAGAGGCGGATATAGCAATCAGCCCCAGCATTTT. It yields the protein CASRGGYSNQPQHF. The complete variable domain, with remaining parts taken from reference TRBV2 and TRBJ1-5, reads EPEVTQTPSHQVTQMGQEVILRCVPISNHLYFYWYRQILGQKVEFLVSFYNNEISEKSEIFDDQFSVERPDGSNFTLKIRSTKLEDSAMYFCASRGGYSNQPQHFGDGTRLSIL.

The chain links TRBV6-5 to TRBJ2-1; D not certain. Looked up from germline, CDR1 is MNHEY and CDR2 is SVGAGI. The CDR3 is made up of 13 amino acids. V dropped 8 bases and J dropped 2 bases, with 10 bases sitting between them. The CDR3 region is CASGRFPYNEQFF. DNA of the CDR3: TGTGCCAGCGGTCGGTTCCCCTACAATGAGCAGTTCTTC.

V is TRBV6-5 and J is TRBJ2-7; 8 positions match TRBD1. CDR3 size: 13 residues. Looked up from germline, CDR1 is MNHEY and CDR2 is SVGAGI. Trimming took 0 bases from V and 9 from J; bases not matched to a gene: 4. The CDR3 sequence: CASSYSRTGSQYV. The CDR3 DNA sequence: TGTGCCAGCAGTTACTCTAGGACAGGGTCGCAGTACGTC.

This sequence joins TRBV6-5 and TRBJ1-1; TRBD1 might be the D (5 bases). CDR1 and CDR2 from the germline V gene are MNHEY and SVGAGI. The CDR3 has 13 residues. V was clipped by 6 bases and J by 3 bases, with 11 bases between them. CDR3 nucleotide sequence: TGTGCCAGCAGGCGCAGGGCAGACACTGAAGCTTTCTTT. Its translation: CASRRRADTEAFF.

The chain is built from TRBV6-1 and TRBJ2-1; no reliable D call. The CDR3 length is 11 residues. The V end lost 2 bases, the J end lost 13 bases, and 9 bases lay between the germline ends. In germline, CDR1 is MNHNS, CDR2 SASEGT. CDR3 bases: TGTGCCAGCAGTGAACTTGGAGCACAGTTCTTC. Protein: CASSELGAQFF.

This clone was detected once. This chain links TRBV5-4 with TRBJ2-1; unclear D gene. Trimming pared 0 bases from V and 10 bases from J, leaving 5 bases between. The CDR3 is 11 amino acids. Germline V lookup: CDR1 SGHNT, CDR2 YYREEE (reference sequence). The CDR3 DNA follows: TGTGCCAGCAGCTTGGGAGCGGAGCAGTTCTTC. Its translation is CASSLGAEQFF.

This clone occurred a few times. The rearrangement uses TRBV28 and TRBJ2-7; D is possibly TRBD2 (5 bases). Looked up from germline, CDR1 is MDHEN and CDR2 is SYDVKM. The CDR3 loop spans 14 amino acids. The V and J ends lost 2 bases and 4 bases respectively, with 12 bases between them. The CDR3 is CASSLRGLDYEQYV. CDR3 in DNA: TGTGCCAGCAGTTTAAGAGGGCTCGATTACGAGCAGTACGTC.

This clone was counted a few times. The chain is built from TRBV10-3 and TRBJ2-1, with D possibly matching TRBD1 (6 bases). Germline V gives CDR1 ENHRY, CDR2 SYGVKD. This CDR3 comprises 17 residues. Trimming cost V 3 bases and J 0 bases, with 15 bases left between them. The CDR3 DNA reads TGTGCCATCAGTGATTCCGTACAGGGCCGCTCCTACAATGAGCAGTTCTTC. This gives the protein CAISDSVQGRSYNEQFF.

The chain uses TRBV10-3 and TRBJ2-1, with TRBD2 identical over 11 bases. The CDR3 consists of 20 residues. Germline values: CDR1 ENHRY, CDR2 SYGVKD. V was pared by 2 bases and J by 3 bases, with 15 bases of the junction left unmatched. The CDR3 bases are TGTGCCATCAGTGAGGGCCCCACTAGCGGGAGACCCTCTTTCTACAATGAGCAGTTCTTC. Translation: CAISEGPTSGRPSFYNEQFF.

This clone was seen more than once but under ten times. The rearrangement joins TRBV25-1 to TRBJ2-7, with 12 bases aligning to TRBD1. This CDR3 spans 12 amino acids. Looked up from germline, CDR1 is MGHDK and CDR2 is SYGVNS. The junction had 5 bases not matched to a gene; V was cut back by 8 bases and J by 9 bases. The CDR3 nucleotides read TGTGCCAGCGGGACAGGGGGCGTTCGGCAGTACTTC. Its protein is CASGTGGVRQYF.

The table lists this clone with a count of one. The chain employs TRBV18 and TRBJ2-1; D is possibly TRBD1 (6 bases). Between the trimmed V and J ends, which lost 3 bases and 0 bases, there was a span of 9 bases. The germline V gene encodes CDR1 KGHSH and CDR2 LQKENI. The CDR3 has 15 amino acids. The CDR3 bases are TGTGCCAGCTCACCGGGGGCGAGCTCCTACAATGAGCAGTTCTTC. Translated: CASSPGASSYNEQFF.

The chain combines TRBV5-4 with TRBJ2-2, with 7 bases identical to TRBD2. Germline V CDR1 and CDR2: SGHNT, YYREEE (reference sequence). The CDR3 has 16 amino acids. With V trimmed by 2 bases and J by 9 bases, 13 bases remained unmatched. In DNA, the CDR3 is TGTGCCAGCAGCTTTTTTTCAGCGCGGGAGTTCCGGGAGCTGTTTTTT. Amino acids: CASSFFSAREFRELFF.

In its sample, this clone was seen a few times. This chain connects TRBV19 to TRBJ2-1, with a weak D call TRBD2 (7 bases). The CDR3 length is 14 residues. Germline V CDR1 and CDR2: LNHDA, SQIVND (reference sequence). Deletions cut 4 bases from V and 3 bases from J, with 10 bases between. CDR3 amino acids: CASSKGGDYNEQFF. The CDR3 DNA reads as TGTGCCAGTAGTAAAGGGGGGGACTACAATGAGCAGTTCTTC. The full variable domain, with the rest looked up from reference TRBV19 and TRBJ2-1, is DGGITQSPKYLFRKEGQNVTLSCEQNLNHDAMYWYRQDPGQGLRLIYYSQIVNDFQKGDIAEGYSVSREKKESFPLTVTSAQKNPTAFYLCASSKGGDYNEQFFGPGTRLTVL.

The chain is built from TRBV11-2 and TRBJ2-2; 8 bases are a match to TRBD1. Germline CDR1 and CDR2: SGHAT and FQNNGV. V was pared by 7 bases and J by 6 bases, with 10 bases of the junction left unmatched. This CDR3 is 15 amino acids long. The CDR3, as DNA: TGTGCCAGCACTCTGGGACAGGTTAAAGCCGGGGAGCTGTTTTTT. It is translated as CASTLGQVKAGELFF.

The V and J genes are TRBV15 and TRBJ1-2, with 7 bases identical to TRBD1. V was clipped by 2 bases and J by 6 bases; unmatched bases: 15. The CDR3 totals 17 residues. Germline lookup yields CDR1 LNHNV and CDR2 YYDKDF (reference sequence). CDR3 DNA sequence: TGTGCCACCAGCAGAAACAGGGGAGCGAATAGTCTGGATGGCTACACCTTC. It codes for CATSRNRGANSLDGYTF.

This clone occurred a few times. The CDR3 nucleotides read TGTGCCAGCAGTCGGGAGATTTACAATGAGCAGTTCTTC. Translated: CASSREIYNEQFF. The rearrangement uses TRBV27 and TRBJ2-1; maybe TRBD2 (6 bases). CDR1 and CDR2 from the germline V gene are MNHEY and SMNVEV (reference sequence). The ends were cut back, 5 bases at V and 4 bases at J, with 9 bases in the middle. The CDR3 spans 13 residues.